The T cell receptor (beta chain) under discussion was sequenced for a study of identical twins. TCRdb ran MiXCR on the 5' RACE reads and lists one entry per CDR3 protein. The table includes 500,000 to 700,000 distinct CDR3 sequences, 7% to 7.5% detected once. This clonotype was seen a few times. CDR1 KGHDR and CDR2 SFDVKD come from the germline V gene. CDR3 length: 15 residues. The V segment lost 7 bases and the J segment 3 bases; nucleotides outside the gene matches: 4. The same sample was also studied in work on yellow fever vaccine responses in identical twins.

J is TRBJ2-7 and V is TRBV24-1; 14 positions match TRBD2. This receptor was taken from a woman aged 18-29 years in good health. Specimen: PBMCs. The CDR3 loop reads CATSPGTSGSYEQYF. The CDR3 DNA reads TGTGCCACCAGCCCCGGGACTAGCGGGAGCTACGAGCAGTACTTC.